Listed below are T cell receptor beta chains from one sample, sequenced in a study of blood T cell repertoires in COVID-19. Generated by immunoSEQ multiplex PCR, the TCRdb table keeps only in-frame clones and is missing some. The table includes a few hundred thousand clones, roughly nine tenths detected once. Sequencing used PBMCs or T cells enriched from blood (not recorded which). The receptors shown here come from a human donor in a cohort exposed to, infected with or recovered from COVID-19 (not recorded which). The donor label of this sample is uncertain. Both conserved end residues are part of each CDR3. A D gene is named only where the DNA matches it firmly. The size of a clone is reported for some rows only, either as once, few or many, or as a class for expanded clones.

D	size	J	V	CDR3	DNA
TRBD1	.	TRBJ1-2	TRBV2	CASSQRRTGGANYGYTF	TGTGCCAGCAGTCAACGCAGGACAGGGGGTGCCAACTATGGCTACACCTTC
.	.	TRBJ1-2	TRBV14	CASSQGLGRNYGYTF	TGTGCCAGCAGCCAAGGTCTGGGGAGGAACTATGGCTACACCTTC
.	.	TRBJ2-5	TRBV4-1	CASSQTDWERETQYF	TGCGCCAGCAGCCAAACAGACTGGGAGAGAGAGACCCAGTACTTC
TRBD1	.	TRBJ2-4	TRBV10-3	CAISRGPENIQYF	TGTGCCATCAGCAGGGGGCCTGAAAACATTCAGTACTTC
TRBD1	.	TRBJ2-7	TRBV24-1	CATSDSQGALYEQYF	TGTGCCACCAGTGATTCACAGGGGGCCCTCTACGAGCAGTACTTC
TRBD2	few	TRBJ2-5	TRBV5-1	CASSRAGAGVSVKETQYF	TGCGCCAGCAGCCGGGCGGGAGCGGGGGTATCAGTGAAGGAGACCCAGTACTTC
TRBD1	once	TRBJ1-1	TRBV6-5	CASSLTGAEAFF	TGTGCCAGCAGCCTTACAGGGGCTGAAGCTTTCTTT
.	.	TRBJ1-1	TRBV19	CASSTLSTEAFF	TGTGCCAGTAGTACCTTGTCGACTGAAGCTTTCTTT
.	.	TRBJ2-6	TRBV6-5	CASTSTGSGANVLTF	TGTGCCAGCACTTCTACAGGCTCTGGGGCCAACGTCCTGACTTTC
.	.	TRBJ2-7	TRBV7-3	CASSLTGGGGGEQYF	TGTGCCAGCAGCTTAACGGGCGGAGGGGGCGGGGAGCAGTACTTC
.	.	TRBJ1-1	TRBV11-2	CASSLDRLGTEAFF	TGTGCCAGCAGCTTAGACAGGTTAGGCACTGAAGCTTTCTTT
TRBD2	.	TRBJ2-5	TRBV9	CASSASSGGREETQYF	TGTGCCAGCAGCGCTTCTAGCGGGGGACGGGAAGAGACCCAGTACTTC
.	few	TRBJ2-7	TRBV11-2	CASSPAGGPHEQYF	TGTGCCAGCAGTCCGGCCGGGGGACCCCACGAGCAGTACTTC
.	.	TRBJ2-5	TRBV9	CASSLSAAETQYF	TGTGCCAGCAGCCTTTCCGCGGCGGAGACCCAGTACTTC
.	.	TRBJ2-1	TRBV5-1	CASSVSSSYNEQFF	TGCGCCAGCAGCGTTAGTAGCTCCTACAATGAGCAGTTCTTC
TRBD1	.	TRBJ1-2	TRBV27	CASSLSPIRTGVNGYTF	TGTGCCAGCAGTTTGAGCCCTATTCGGACAGGGGTTAATGGCTACACCTTC
.	.	TRBJ1-2	TRBV2	CAAGSGDFYGYTF	TGTGCCGCGGGTTCAGGCGACTTCTATGGCTACACCTTC
TRBD1	.	TRBJ1-2	TRBV7-9	CASSLKTTGTDGYTF	TGTGCCAGCAGCCTAAAAACGACCGGGACAGATGGCTACACCTTC
TRBD1	.	TRBJ2-2	TRBV6-1	CASSANRGRGTGELFF	TGTGCCAGCAGTGCAAACAGGGGGCGGGGGACCGGGGAGCTGTTTTTT
TRBD1	.	TRBJ2-6	TRBV4-3	CASSLMTGGPSSGANVLTF	TGCGCCAGCAGCCTTATGACAGGGGGCCCTAGCTCTGGGGCCAACGTCCTGACTTTC